What follows is one T cell receptor (beta chain) and its context. Its antigen is unknown. The CDR3 covers 16 residues. CDR1 and CDR2 (germline): SGHVS, FQNEAQ. V was clipped by 3 bases and J by 9 bases; unmatched bases: 10. Naive CD4+ T cells were purified with Tregs depleted by CD25. Semi-nested PCR with Nested Universal Primer A followed constant-region reverse priming of full-length variable regions. TCRdb re-called the 5' RACE reads with MiXCR, one entry per CDR3 protein. Among tens of thousands of distinct CDR3 sequences listed, 28% were seen once. Study-level results: The larger cohort examined one V-J beta rearrangement, not whole repertoires.

The clonotype originates from a female donor with breast cancer. The sequencing sample was made of naive CD4+ T cells sorted from blood. Subset indicated: naive CD4+ T cells, CD4+CD45RA+CD25-. This sequence joins TRBV7-8 and TRBJ2-1; 11 positions agree with TRBD2. CDR3 protein: CASSFSGRVSGGEQFF. CDR3 sequence (DNA): TGTGCCAGCAGCTTTAGCGGGAGGGTGTCCGGGGGTGAGCAGTTCTTC.